Listed below are T cell receptor beta chains from one sample, sequenced in a study of cytomegalovirus exposure and HLA in healthy donors. Libraries were prepared by immunoSEQ multiplex PCR; TCRdb keeps only in-frame clonotypes and omits some of them. The repertoire shows 75,000 to 80,000 clones; the top ten hold 3.8%. The specimen sequenced was PBMCs. Receptor source: a young man in good health and CMV-seropositive. CDR3s include the opening cysteine and the closing phenylalanine or tryptophan. Each record gives: D gene, V gene, J gene, CDR3 protein, CDR3 DNA. The D gene is left open where the match is weak.

D: NA
V: TRBV7-9
J: TRBJ2-5
CDR3: CASSLAGRDGQETQYF
DNA: TGTGCCAGCAGCTTAGCGGGCCGAGACGGCCAAGAGACCCAGTACTTC

D: NA
V: TRBV9
J: TRBJ1-2
CDR3: CASSVGSANYGYTF
DNA: TGTGCCAGCAGCGTAGGGTCAGCTAACTATGGCTACACCTTC

D: TRBD2
V: TRBV7-3
J: TRBJ2-2
CDR3: CASSLGLAGGTGELFF
DNA: TGTGCCAGCAGCTTGGGACTAGCGGGGGGCACCGGGGAGCTGTTTTTT

D: NA
V: TRBV4-2
J: TRBJ2-1
CDR3: CASSQSSAGTYNEQFF
DNA: TGTGCCAGCAGCCAATCCTCGGCGGGAACCTACAATGAGCAGTTCTTC

D: NA
V: TRBV5-1
J: TRBJ1-4
CDR3: CASSFDSPGEKLFF
DNA: TGCGCCAGCAGCTTCGACTCCCCAGGGGAAAAACTGTTTTTT

D: NA
V: TRBV19
J: TRBJ1-1
CDR3: CASSIDLETDEAFF
DNA: TGTGCCAGTAGTATAGACCTGGAGACAGATGAAGCTTTCTTT

D: NA
V: TRBV30
J: TRBJ1-1
CDR3: CALEATNTEAFF
DNA: TGTGCTCTCGAAGCTACGAACACTGAAGCTTTCTTT

D: TRBD1
V: TRBV12-5
J: TRBJ1-1
CDR3: CASGFGTGVRNTEAFF
DNA: TGTGCTAGTGGTTTCGGGACAGGGGTAAGGAACACTGAAGCTTTCTTT

D: NA
V: TRBV5-4
J: TRBJ2-1
CDR3: CASSPGTRSNEQFF
DNA: TGTGCCAGCAGCCCCGGGACAAGGTCCAATGAGCAGTTCTTC

D: NA
V: TRBV27
J: TRBJ1-1
CDR3: CASSQSDRNTEAFF
DNA: TGTGCCAGCTCCCAAAGCGACAGAAACACTGAAGCTTTCTTT

D: NA
V: TRBV12-5
J: TRBJ2-7
CDR3: CASGLAVGHLPYEQYF
DNA: TGTGCTAGTGGTTTGGCTGTTGGACACTTACCCTACGAGCAGTACTTC